This T cell receptor beta chain was recorded in a study of blood T cell repertoires in COVID-19 (dated by TCRdb to the early 2020s). Study-level background: Collaborator samples came from the United States, Italy and Spain and covered acute and convalescent phases of COVID-19. The material from the prospective study consisted of cDNA or gDNA derived from T cells, B-cell-depleted T cells, or PBMCs. Deeply sampled blood TCRbeta repertoires from subjects exposed to, actively infected with, or recovered from COVID-19 were included in the dataset. A freely available public database, intended as a resource for researchers studying the immune response to SARS-CoV-2, is where the repertoires were released. The samples were drawn from two sources: the first 160 participants of the ongoing ImmuneRACE study, and 1,200 or so subjects contributed by 6 global collaborators. Sample metadata almost always included a de-identified subject ID, COVID-19 status, age in years and sex. Where HLA class I and class II types were available, the types were taken from metadata supplied by the sample provider, not from assay-based typing. Beyond this particular receptor, the publication reports: The amount of clinical and demographic metadata varied by source and participant and was provided uncurated.

In the prospective study, participants were about 18 to 95 years old, resided in 24 geographic areas of the United States, and were enrolled through a virtual design. In the prospective study, cohorts were assigned on the basis of participant-reported clinical history obtained from a screening survey and a study questionnaire. Each participant in the prospective study had whole blood, serum and a nasopharyngeal or oropharyngeal swab collected by mobile phlebotomists. Participants in the prospective study had the option to provide additional blood draws and questionnaires over a roughly 2-month period. Before DNA extraction, blood samples from the prospective study were shipped at room temperature or frozen. The CDR3 has 15 amino acids, counting the end cysteine and phenylalanine. Of the read, only the CDR3 DNA is kept; its 45 bases are in frame from base 1. Reading the germline V gene gives CDR1 SGHTA and CDR2 FQGNSA. V loses 5 bases of germline sequence and J loses 3 bases, and the interval between the two ends is 15 bases.

Comment on this clone: What antigen it recognizes has not been identified. The sample holds no much larger clone one base away, and base qualities are not on file.

The immunoSEQ Assay, a bias-controlled multiplex PCR, was used to amplify TCRbeta CDR3 regions from genomic DNA. From the authors' description of their analysis: The number of nucleated cells in each sample was estimated from the amplification of reference gene primers within the assay. Sequence reads were collapsed and filtered to measure the absolute abundance of every unique TCRbeta CDR3 rearrangement. Productive Simpson clonality was computed per sample as the square root of Simpson's diversity index over productive rearrangements. The immuneACCESS repertoire file appears here via TCRdb, limited to in-frame rearrangements. These files lack a portion of the clones; in checked studies, under half of the deficit traces to unresolved V genes, and the cause of the others is not known. V, J and clone size are those of that table, while D and trimming were read from the DNA. The sample table shows about 400,000 clones, and nearly 90% are seen once. The biggest ten clones account for 2% to 2.5% of the sample.

The source material was PBMCs or T cells enriched from blood (not recorded which). The sequence joins TRBV7-2 to TRBJ2-3, with no confident D gene call. This sequence originates from a woman between 35 and 50 years old with acute COVID-19. The nucleotide sequence reads as follows: TGTGCCAGCAGCGCATCTCGGGTTGGAACAGATACGCAGTATTTT. This gives the protein CASSASRVGTDTQYF. Supplemented by the reference TRBV7-2 and TRBJ2-3 proteins around the CDR3, the complete variable domain is GAGVSQSPSNKVTEKGKDVELRCDPISGHTALYWYRQSLGQGLEFLIYFQGNSAPDKSGLPSDRFSAERTGGSVSTLTIQRTQQEDSAVYLCASSASRVGTDTQYFGPGTRLTVL.